This T cell receptor beta chain was recorded in a study of CD8 T cells in Susac syndrome (dated by TCRdb to 2018 to 2020). Looking at the study overall: Whether CD8+ T cell activation and differentiation in Susac syndrome was antigen driven was tested using repertoire sequencing. Results the study describes overall, beyond this receptor: The study acknowledged that relatively few individuals were included in the TCR sequencing and HLA analysis.

Peripheral blood CD8+ and CD4+ T cells from healthy donors, Susac syndrome patients and multiple sclerosis patients were profiled using high-throughput TCR beta sequencing. Treatment-naive patients with stable or active relapsing-remitting disease fulfilling revised McDonald criteria were used as multiple sclerosis controls. Bulk CD8+ and CD4+ T cells were purified magnetically by negative isolation, whereas CD8+ TEMRA cells were enriched by FACS. Blood was drawn into EDTA tubes, processed within 24 hours, and PBMCs were isolated by density gradient centrifugation. PBMCs destined for TCR sequencing were cryopreserved in liquid nitrogen and later thawed in a 37 °C water bath. Purity of sorted or isolated CD4+, CD8+ and CD8+ TEMRA cells was at least 90%. Looking up the germline V gene (reference sequence) yields CDR1 DFQATT and CDR2 SNEGSKA. V is clipped by 1 base and J by 7 bases, and the sequence between their germline boundaries is 26 bases long. Including the terminal cysteine and phenylalanine, the CDR3 comprises 18 residues. The DNA shown is the 54-base CDR3, in frame from base 1.

To note about this clonotype: Its cognate antigen has yet to be identified. No base quality values were provided; no much bigger clone lies one nucleotide off.

RNA was extracted with the RNeasy kit and roughly 0.45 to 1 ug was reverse transcribed using random hexamers. TCR beta CDR3 regions were amplified with the immunoSEQ multiplex PCR assay covering 54 Vbeta and 13 Jbeta segments. PCR amplification bias was corrected using a synthetic template baseline for primer optimization and computational correction. Per the authors' processing: Reads were assigned to V, D and J genes according to IMGT and analyzed in immunoSEQ Analyzer, with only productive sequences retained. To calculate clonality, Shannon entropy was normalized by log2 of the number of productive unique sequences and then subtracted from one. For each patient and control, public and private clones were evaluated among the 100 most prevalent clones. A clone was defined as Susac-specific if it was absent from the healthy and MS cohorts, from some 980 published viral clones and from other ImmuneACCESS disease sequences. Starting from the raw public reads, TCRdb applied fastp trimming at Q25, assembled clones with MiXCR and retained in-frame beta chains. A single entry per CDR3 protein holds the most common genes and DNA from its merged rows. These V and J calls derive from TCRdb rather than the authors' analysis. The sample yields 160,000 or so distinct CDR3 sequences; around 94% were counted once. Clones ranked in the top ten supply about 0.1% of the sample.

The source of this sequence is a human donor with multiple sclerosis. The V gene is TRBV20-1 and the J gene is TRBJ2-1; the best D guess is TRBD2, with 6 bases matching. Material for sequencing was CD4+ T cells from PBMCs. The DNA sequence is given as TGCAGTGCTAGAGGGCCCCTCCTCTTGGGGAGGAAGGGGAATGAGCAGTTCTTC. Translation gives CSARGPLLLGRKGNEQFF.